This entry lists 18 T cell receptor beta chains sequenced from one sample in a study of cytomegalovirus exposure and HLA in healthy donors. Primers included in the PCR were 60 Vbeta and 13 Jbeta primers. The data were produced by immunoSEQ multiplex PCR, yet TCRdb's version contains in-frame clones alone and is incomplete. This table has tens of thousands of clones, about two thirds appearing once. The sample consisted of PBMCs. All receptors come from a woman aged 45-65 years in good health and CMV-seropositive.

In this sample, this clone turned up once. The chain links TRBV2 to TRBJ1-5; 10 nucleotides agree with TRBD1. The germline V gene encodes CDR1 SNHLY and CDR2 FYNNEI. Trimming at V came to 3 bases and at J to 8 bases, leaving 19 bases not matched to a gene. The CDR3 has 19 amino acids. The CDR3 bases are TGTGCCAGCAGTGAGACGTGGGGGACAGGGGACCCTGCCGGGAAGCCCCAGCATTTT. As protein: CASSETWGTGDPAGKPQHF.

In DNA, the CDR3 is TGTGCCAGCAGCTTAAGGCAGGGGATAAGGGCCGGATCACCCCTCCACTTT. Its translation is CASSLRQGIRAGSPLHF. The V call is TRBV7-3, the J call TRBJ1-6; TRBD1 might be the D (6 bases). The CDR3 has 17 residues. CDR1 and CDR2 (germline): SGHTA, FQGTGA. Between the trimmed V and J ends, which lost 1 base and 10 bases, there was a span of 20 bases.

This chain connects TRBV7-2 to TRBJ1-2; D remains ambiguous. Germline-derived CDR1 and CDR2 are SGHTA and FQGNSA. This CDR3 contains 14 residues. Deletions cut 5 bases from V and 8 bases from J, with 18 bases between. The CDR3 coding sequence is TGTGCCAGCAGCGGAAGAGATGGTCGAGGCGGCTACACCTTC. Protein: CASSGRDGRGGYTF.

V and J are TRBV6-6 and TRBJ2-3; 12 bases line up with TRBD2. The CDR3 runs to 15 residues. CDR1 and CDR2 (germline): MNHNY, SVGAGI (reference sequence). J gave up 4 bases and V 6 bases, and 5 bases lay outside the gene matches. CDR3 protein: CASSPGLAGSDTQYF. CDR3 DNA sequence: TGTGCCAGCAGCCCAGGACTAGCGGGGTCAGATACGCAGTATTTT.

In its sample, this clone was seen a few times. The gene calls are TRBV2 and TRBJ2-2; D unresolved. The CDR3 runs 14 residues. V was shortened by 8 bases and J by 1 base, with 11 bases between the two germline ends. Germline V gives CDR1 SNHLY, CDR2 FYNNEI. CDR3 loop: CASRLRLNTGELFF. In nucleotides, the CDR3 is TGTGCCAGCCGCCTTCGACTGAACACCGGGGAGCTGTTTTTT. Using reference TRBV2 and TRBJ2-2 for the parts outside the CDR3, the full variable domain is EPEVTQTPSHQVTQMGQEVILRCVPISNHLYFYWYRQILGQKVEFLVSFYNNEISEKSEIFDDQFSVERPDGSNFTLKIRSTKLEDSAMYFCASRLRLNTGELFFGEGSRLTVL.

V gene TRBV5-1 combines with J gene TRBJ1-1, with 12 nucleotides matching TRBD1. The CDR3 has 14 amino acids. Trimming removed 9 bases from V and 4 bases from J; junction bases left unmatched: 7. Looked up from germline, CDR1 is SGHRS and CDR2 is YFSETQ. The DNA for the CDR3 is TGCGCCACACCGGGACAGGGGGCGAGCACTGAAGCTTTCTTT. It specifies CATPGQGASTEAFF.

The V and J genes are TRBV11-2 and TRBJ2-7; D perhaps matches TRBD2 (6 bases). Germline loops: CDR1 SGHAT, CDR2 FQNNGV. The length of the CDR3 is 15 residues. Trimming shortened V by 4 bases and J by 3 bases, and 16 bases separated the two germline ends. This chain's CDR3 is CASSYPLEGGYEQYF. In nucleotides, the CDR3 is TGTGCCAGCAGCTACCCTTTGGAGGGCGGCTACGAGCAGTACTTC.

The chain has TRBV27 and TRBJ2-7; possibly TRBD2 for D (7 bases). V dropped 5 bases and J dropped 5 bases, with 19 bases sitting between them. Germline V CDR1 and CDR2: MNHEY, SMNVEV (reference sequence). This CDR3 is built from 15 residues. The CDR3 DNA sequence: TGTGCCAGCAGTCCCTTGGCGGGGGAGGGGGACGAGCAGTACTTC. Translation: CASSPLAGEGDEQYF.

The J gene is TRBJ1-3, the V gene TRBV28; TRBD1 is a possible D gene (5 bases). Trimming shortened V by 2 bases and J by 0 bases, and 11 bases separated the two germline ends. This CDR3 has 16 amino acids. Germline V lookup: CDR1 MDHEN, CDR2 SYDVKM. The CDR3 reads CASSLKSGGSGNTIYF. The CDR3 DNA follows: TGTGCCAGCAGTTTAAAATCGGGGGGCTCTGGAAACACCATATATTTT.

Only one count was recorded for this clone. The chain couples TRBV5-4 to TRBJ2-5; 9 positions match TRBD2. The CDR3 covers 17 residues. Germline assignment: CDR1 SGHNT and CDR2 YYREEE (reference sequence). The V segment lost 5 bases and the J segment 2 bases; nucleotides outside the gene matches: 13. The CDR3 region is CASRPQPLAGTQETQYF. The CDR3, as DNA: TGTGCCAGCAGACCCCAGCCTCTAGCGGGGACACAAGAGACCCAGTACTTC.

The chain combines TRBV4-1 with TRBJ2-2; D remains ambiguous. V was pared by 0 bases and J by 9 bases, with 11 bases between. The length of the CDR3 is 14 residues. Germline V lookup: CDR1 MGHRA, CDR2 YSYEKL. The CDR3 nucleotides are TGCGCCAGCAGCCAAGATGTCTGGGCCCGGGAGCTGTTTTTT. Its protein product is CASSQDVWARELFF.

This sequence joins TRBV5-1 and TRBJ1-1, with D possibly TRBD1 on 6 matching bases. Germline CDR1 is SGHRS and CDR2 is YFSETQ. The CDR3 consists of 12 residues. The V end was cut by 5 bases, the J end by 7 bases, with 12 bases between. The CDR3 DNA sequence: TGCGCCAGCAGGGACAGTCTGCGTGAAGCTTTCTTT. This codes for CASRDSLREAFF. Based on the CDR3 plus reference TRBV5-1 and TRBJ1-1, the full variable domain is KAGVTQTPRYLIKTRGQQVTLSCSPISGHRSVSWYQQTPGQGLQFLFEYFSETQRNKGNFPGRFSGRQFSNSRSEMNVSTLELGDSALYLCASRDSLREAFFGQGTRLTVV.

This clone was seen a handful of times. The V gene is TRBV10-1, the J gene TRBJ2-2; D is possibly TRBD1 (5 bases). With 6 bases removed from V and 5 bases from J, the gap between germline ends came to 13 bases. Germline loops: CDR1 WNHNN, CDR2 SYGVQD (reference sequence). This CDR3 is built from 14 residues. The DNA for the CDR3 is TGCGCCAGCAGCCAAGACAGATCTACCGGGGAGCTGTTTTTT. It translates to CASSQDRSTGELFF.

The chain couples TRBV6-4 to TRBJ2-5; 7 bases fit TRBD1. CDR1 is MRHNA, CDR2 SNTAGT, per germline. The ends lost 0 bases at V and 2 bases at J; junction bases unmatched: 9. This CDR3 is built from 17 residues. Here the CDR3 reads CASSDSKDRERQETQYF. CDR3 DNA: TGTGCCAGCAGTGACTCTAAAGACAGGGAGAGGCAAGAGACCCAGTACTTC.

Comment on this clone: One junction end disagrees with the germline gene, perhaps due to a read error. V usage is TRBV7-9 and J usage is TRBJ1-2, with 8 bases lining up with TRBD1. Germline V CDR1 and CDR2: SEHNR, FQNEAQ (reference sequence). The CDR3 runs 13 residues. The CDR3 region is CSSSLEPGQALSF. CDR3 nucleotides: TGTTCCAGCAGCTTGGAACCGGGACAGGCTTTATCCTTC.

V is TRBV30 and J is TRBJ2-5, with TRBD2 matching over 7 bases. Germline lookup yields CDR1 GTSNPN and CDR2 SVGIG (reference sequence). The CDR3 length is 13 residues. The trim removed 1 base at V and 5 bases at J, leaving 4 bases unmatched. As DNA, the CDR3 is TGTGCCTGGAGTGCCCGGGGGGTCGAGACCCAGTACTTC. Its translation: CAWSARGVETQYF.

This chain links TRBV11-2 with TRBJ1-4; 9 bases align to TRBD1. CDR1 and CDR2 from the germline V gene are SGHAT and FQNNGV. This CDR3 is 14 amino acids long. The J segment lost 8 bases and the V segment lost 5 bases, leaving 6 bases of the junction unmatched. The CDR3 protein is CASSLGQGGEKLFF. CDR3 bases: TGTGCCAGCAGCCTGGGACAGGGTGGGGAAAAACTGTTTTTT.

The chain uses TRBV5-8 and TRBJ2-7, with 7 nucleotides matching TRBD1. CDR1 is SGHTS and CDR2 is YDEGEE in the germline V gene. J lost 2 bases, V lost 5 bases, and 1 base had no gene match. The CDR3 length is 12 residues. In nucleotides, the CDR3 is TGTGCCAGCAGTAGGGGGCCCTACGAGCAGTACTTC. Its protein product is CASSRGPYEQYF.